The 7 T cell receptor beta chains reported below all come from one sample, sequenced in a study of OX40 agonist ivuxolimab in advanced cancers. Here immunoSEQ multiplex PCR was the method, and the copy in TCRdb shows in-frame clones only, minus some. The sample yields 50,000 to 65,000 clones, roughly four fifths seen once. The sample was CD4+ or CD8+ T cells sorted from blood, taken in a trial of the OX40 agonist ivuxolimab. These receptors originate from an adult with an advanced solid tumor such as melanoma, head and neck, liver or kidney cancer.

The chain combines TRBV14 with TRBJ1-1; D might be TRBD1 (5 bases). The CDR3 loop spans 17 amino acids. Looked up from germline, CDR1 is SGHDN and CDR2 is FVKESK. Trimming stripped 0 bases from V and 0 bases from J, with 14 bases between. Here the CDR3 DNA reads TGTGCCAGCAGCCAAGAGCGGGGATGGGGGATGAACACTGAAGCTTTCTTT. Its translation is CASSQERGWGMNTEAFF. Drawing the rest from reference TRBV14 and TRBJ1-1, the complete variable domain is EAGVTQFPSHSVIEKGQTVTLRCDPISGHDNLYWYRRVMGKEIKFLLHFVKESKQDESGMPNNRFLAERTGGTYSTLKVQPAELEDSGVYFCASSQERGWGMNTEAFFGQGTRLTVV.

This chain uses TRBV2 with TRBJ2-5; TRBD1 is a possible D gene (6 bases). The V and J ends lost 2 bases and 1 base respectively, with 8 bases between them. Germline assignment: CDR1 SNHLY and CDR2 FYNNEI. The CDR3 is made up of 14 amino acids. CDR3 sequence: CASSEQGLQETQYF. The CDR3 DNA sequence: TGTGCCAGCAGTGAACAGGGGCTCCAAGAGACCCAGTACTTC.

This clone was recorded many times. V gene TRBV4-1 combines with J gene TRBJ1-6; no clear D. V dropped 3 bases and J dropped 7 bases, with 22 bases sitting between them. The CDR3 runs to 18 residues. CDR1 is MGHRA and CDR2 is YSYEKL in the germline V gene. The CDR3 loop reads CASSHTQLRQSKNSPLHF. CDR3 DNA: TGCGCCAGCAGCCATACCCAGTTACGGCAGAGCAAAAATTCACCCCTCCACTTT.

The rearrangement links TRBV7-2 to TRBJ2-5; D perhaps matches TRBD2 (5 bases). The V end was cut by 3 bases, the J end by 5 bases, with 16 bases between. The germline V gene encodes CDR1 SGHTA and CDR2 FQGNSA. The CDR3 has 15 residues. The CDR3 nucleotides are TGTGCCAGCAGCTTGGATTTGGGAGATTGGGAGACCCAGTACTTC. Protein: CASSLDLGDWETQYF.

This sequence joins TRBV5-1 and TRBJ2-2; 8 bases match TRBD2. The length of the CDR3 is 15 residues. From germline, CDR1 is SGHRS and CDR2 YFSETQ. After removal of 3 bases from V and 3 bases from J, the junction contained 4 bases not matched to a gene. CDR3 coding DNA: TGCGCCAGCAGCTCTACCGGGGGGGACACCGGGGAGCTGTTTTTT. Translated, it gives CASSSTGGDTGELFF.

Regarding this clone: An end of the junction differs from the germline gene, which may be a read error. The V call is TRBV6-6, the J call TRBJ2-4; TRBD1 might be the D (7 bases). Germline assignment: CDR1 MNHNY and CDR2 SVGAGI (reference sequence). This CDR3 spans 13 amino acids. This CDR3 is CASSFGGQGTVAF. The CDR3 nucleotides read TGTGCCAGCAGTTTCGGAGGGCAGGGGACAGTCGCCTTC.

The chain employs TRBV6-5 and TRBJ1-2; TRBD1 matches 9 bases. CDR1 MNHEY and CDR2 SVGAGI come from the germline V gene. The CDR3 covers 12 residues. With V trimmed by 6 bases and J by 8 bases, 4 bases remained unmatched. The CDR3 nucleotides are TGTGCCAGCAGACGGACAGGGGAAGGCTACACCTTC. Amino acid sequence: CASRRTGEGYTF.